A single sample is the source of the 26 T cell receptor beta chains below, sequenced in a study of cytomegalovirus exposure and HLA in healthy donors. In the PCR, 60 Vbeta and 13 Jbeta primers were used. Generated by immunoSEQ multiplex PCR, the TCRdb table keeps only in-frame clones and is missing some. In the table there are some 200,000 clones, 75% to 85% of which are singletons. Sequencing was performed on PBMCs. These receptors originate from a woman aged 45-65 years in good health and CMV-seronegative.

This clone has only one observation. This chain uses TRBV13 with TRBJ2-7, with TRBD2 identical over 9 bases. Germline V CDR1 and CDR2: PRHDT, FYEKMQ (reference sequence). The CDR3 is 15 residues long. V gave up 5 bases and J gave up 5 bases; unmatched junction bases: 10. CDR3 residues: CASSPDLAGEDEQYF. Written as DNA, the CDR3 is TGTGCCAGCAGCCCCGACTTAGCGGGAGAGGACGAGCAGTACTTC.

This clone has only one observation. This chain connects TRBV5-1 to TRBJ1-4; perhaps TRBD1 as D (6 bases). This CDR3 contains 14 residues. Deletions cut 0 bases from V and 8 bases from J, with 11 bases between. Germline V gives CDR1 SGHRS, CDR2 YFSETQ. CDR3 sequence: CASSLVQQGEKLFF. CDR3 DNA sequence: TGCGCCAGCAGCTTGGTGCAGCAGGGGGAAAAACTGTTTTTT.

The V and J genes are TRBV7-9 and TRBJ2-1, with TRBD1 matching over 7 bases. The germline gives CDR1 SEHNR, CDR2 FQNEAQ (reference sequence). The CDR3 runs to 14 residues. J lost 9 bases, V lost 5 bases, and 10 bases had no gene match. The DNA of the CDR3 is TGTGCCAGCAGCGGAAGACAGGGTATGGGTGAGCAGTTCTTC. This translates into CASSGRQGMGEQFF.

Concerning this clone itself: At one end the junction does not follow the germline gene, possibly because of a read error. The chain recombines TRBV7-9 with TRBJ1-2, with D possibly matching TRBD1 (5 bases). The CDR3 runs 16 residues. Germline V gene lookup returns CDR1 SEHNR and CDR2 FQNEAQ (reference sequence). CDR3 in DNA: TGTTCCAGCAGCTCGACTGGGGTCGGTGGGGCCAATGGCTACACCTTC. Amino acids: CSSSSTGVGGANGYTF.

The chain joins TRBV28 to TRBJ1-5; D is possibly TRBD1 (6 bases). This CDR3 spans 15 amino acids. V lost 4 bases to trimming and J lost 0 bases, with 10 bases between them. Germline CDR1 MDHEN, CDR2 SYDVKM. The CDR3 nucleotides are TGTGCCAGCAGTTCCCCAGGGGATAGCAATCAGCCCCAGCATTTT. It is translated as CASSSPGDSNQPQHF.

The chain uses TRBV6-1 and TRBJ2-1; 7 nucleotides line up with TRBD1. Per the germline V gene, CDR1 is MNHNS and CDR2 is SASEGT. After removal of 3 bases from V and 3 bases from J, the junction contained 8 bases not matched to a gene. The length of the CDR3 is 16 residues. Written as DNA, the CDR3 is TGTGCCAGCAGTGAGCGGTTCGGGACAGACTACAATGAGCAGTTCTTC. Translating it yields CASSERFGTDYNEQFF.

This chain uses TRBV7-9 with TRBJ1-1; D remains unclear. CDR1 is SEHNR and CDR2 is FQNEAQ in the germline V gene (reference sequence). V dropped 3 bases and J dropped 1 base, with 3 bases sitting between them. The CDR3 spans 12 residues. CDR3 sequence reads: CASSFGNTEAFF. The CDR3 bases are TGTGCCAGCAGCTTCGGGAACACTGAAGCTTTCTTT.

DNA of the CDR3: TGTGCCAGCAGTCCCCCCGGACAGGGGGGGGGTGGCTACACCTTC. It yields the protein CASSPPGQGGGGYTF. This rearrangement joins TRBV28 to TRBJ1-2; 10 bases line up with TRBD1. CDR1 MDHEN and CDR2 SYDVKM come from the germline V gene. J gave up 7 bases and V 5 bases, and 10 bases lay outside the gene matches. The CDR3 loop spans 15 amino acids.

This sequence joins TRBV5-5 and TRBJ1-5; weak D call: TRBD1 (5 bases). V was shortened by 4 bases and J by 2 bases, with 16 bases between the two germline ends. The V gene's germline CDR1 is SGHKS and CDR2 YYEKEE (reference sequence). The CDR3 runs 16 residues. In DNA form, the CDR3 reads TGTGCCAGCAGCCCCAATGGGGCGTCTGGCAATCAGCCCCAGCATTTT. This encodes CASSPNGASGNQPQHF.

V usage is TRBV27 and J usage is TRBJ1-6; D unclear. This CDR3 region has 14 residues. CDR1 is MNHEY, CDR2 SMNVEV, per germline (reference sequence). Between the trimmed V and J ends, which lost 6 bases and 2 bases, there was a span of 8 bases. CDR3 in DNA: TGTGCCAGCAGGCGGGAGGCCTATAATTCACCCCTCCACTTT. This encodes CASRREAYNSPLHF.

This sequence joins TRBV5-1 and TRBJ2-2; 9 nucleotides agree with TRBD2. This CDR3 comprises 18 residues. Germline V gives CDR1 SGHRS, CDR2 YFSETQ. Trimming removed 3 bases from V and 0 bases from J; junction bases left unmatched: 9. The chain's CDR3 is CASSSPGLATSNTGELFF. For the CDR3, the DNA is TGCGCCAGCAGCTCCCCGGGACTAGCTACTTCGAACACCGGGGAGCTGTTTTTT.

The chain links TRBV4-1 to TRBJ2-5; 8 nucleotides match TRBD2. V shed 4 bases, J shed 5 bases, and the junction held 6 bases outside the gene matches. Germline CDR1 and CDR2: MGHRA and YSYEKL. This CDR3 comprises 14 residues. The CDR3 DNA reads TGCGCCAGCAGCCTGGGACTAGTGGAGGAGACCCAGTACTTC. Amino acids: CASSLGLVEETQYF.

This clone appeared a single time. V gene TRBV28 combines with J gene TRBJ1-1; D not certain. CDR1 MDHEN and CDR2 SYDVKM come from the germline V gene. Trimming removed 2 bases from V and 0 bases from J, with 10 bases in between. The CDR3 runs 15 residues. The CDR3 protein is CASSLPPPLNTEAFF. The CDR3 DNA follows: TGTGCCAGCAGTTTACCTCCCCCTCTGAACACTGAAGCTTTCTTT.

The rearrangement joins TRBV18 to TRBJ1-5; the D is unclear. Trimming took off 0 bases at V and 0 bases at J, with 12 bases between the two ends. In germline, CDR1 is KGHSH, CDR2 LQKENI. The CDR3 totals 17 residues. The CDR3 nucleotides are TGTGCCAGCTCACCACCAAAGGCAGGCCGTAGCAATCAGCCCCAGCATTTT. This translates into CASSPPKAGRSNQPQHF.

The chain uses TRBV14 and TRBJ1-1, with D possibly TRBD1 on 6 matching bases. V was cut by 0 bases and J by 10 bases, with 15 bases left in between. Germline CDR1 SGHDN, CDR2 FVKESK. The CDR3 is made up of 14 amino acids. This chain's CDR3 is CASSQDPNRAGAFF. CDR3 DNA: TGTGCCAGCAGCCAAGATCCCAACAGGGCCGGAGCTTTCTTT.

This chain links TRBV6-5 with TRBJ1-2, with D maybe TRBD1 (6 bases). This CDR3 has 14 amino acids. V lost 6 bases and J 5 bases, leaving 16 bases between the germline ends. The germline CDR1 and CDR2 sequences are MNHEY and SVGAGI. The CDR3 loop reads CASRNQGSSYGYTF. In DNA form, the CDR3 reads TGTGCCAGCAGGAACCAGGGGTCCTCTTATGGCTACACCTTC.

This clone was seen a handful of times. The rearrangement joins TRBV28 to TRBJ2-2, with TRBD1 identical over 10 bases. Per germline, CDR1 MDHEN and CDR2 SYDVKM. The CDR3 contains 15 residues. The ends lost 10 bases at V and 5 bases at J; junction bases unmatched: 10. CDR3 region: CATGGGTGVTGELFF. The CDR3 DNA follows: TGTGCCACTGGAGGAGGGACAGGGGTGACCGGGGAGCTGTTTTTT.

There are a few counts of this clone. V gene TRBV30 combines with J gene TRBJ1-1, with TRBD1 identical over 8 bases. This CDR3 comprises 13 residues. Germline V gene lookup returns CDR1 GTSNPN and CDR2 SVGIG (reference sequence). The V segment lost 4 bases and the J segment 3 bases; nucleotides outside the gene matches: 4. Here the CDR3 reads CAWTTGDHTEAFF. In nucleotides, the CDR3 is TGTGCCTGGACGACAGGGGATCACACTGAAGCTTTCTTT.

This clone was recorded once. This chain joins TRBV9 and TRBJ2-7, with D maybe TRBD1 (5 bases). V was cut by 7 bases and J by 5 bases, with 10 bases left in between. The CDR3 is made up of 11 amino acids. The V gene's germline CDR1 is SGDLS and CDR2 YYNGEE. The CDR3 sequence: CASGGAHEQYF. CDR3 coding DNA: TGTGCCAGCGGTGGGGCCCACGAGCAGTACTTC.

The chain links TRBV7-2 to TRBJ2-1; 9 bases line up with TRBD2. CDR1 and CDR2 (germline): SGHTA, FQGNSA. There are 16 residues in the CDR3. Trimming at V came to 5 bases and at J to 4 bases, leaving 9 bases not matched to a gene. The chain's CDR3 is CASSQRLAGVYNEQFF. CDR3 DNA: TGTGCCAGCAGCCAACGTTTAGCGGGGGTATACAATGAGCAGTTCTTC.

The V gene is TRBV13, the J gene TRBJ2-2, with D tentatively TRBD1 (6 bases). CDR3 length equals 17 residues. Trimming shortened V by 6 bases and J by 4 bases, and 21 bases separated the two germline ends. Germline V gene data show CDR1 as PRHDT and CDR2 as FYEKMQ (reference sequence). The DNA of the CDR3 is TGTGCCAGCAGGGAATCAGGGGTTTCCCTGGGCACCGGGGAGCTGTTTTTT. Its protein product is CASRESGVSLGTGELFF.

The V gene is TRBV30, the J gene TRBJ1-4; D is possibly TRBD1 (5 bases). Germline assignment: CDR1 GTSNPN and CDR2 SVGIG (reference sequence). V was pared by 3 bases and J by 8 bases, with 19 bases between. The CDR3 is 15 residues long. For the CDR3, the DNA is TGTGCCTGGAGCGCCGCGGGGGGTAGTAGGGAAAAACTGTTTTTT. This sequence encodes CAWSAAGGSREKLFF. The full variable domain, with the rest looked up from reference TRBV30 and TRBJ1-4, is SQTIHQWPATLVQPVGSPLSLECTVEGTSNPNLYWYRQAAGRGLQLLFYSVGIGQISSEVPQNLSASRPQDRQFILSSKKLLLSDSGFYLCAWSAAGGSREKLFFGSGTQLSVL.

The rearrangement links TRBV6-6 to TRBJ1-5; D is unclear. In germline, CDR1 is MNHNY, CDR2 SVGAGI (reference sequence). There are 12 residues in the CDR3. V was clipped by 10 bases and J by 6 bases, with 13 bases between them. CDR3 residues: CATDRGSQPQHF. Written as DNA, the CDR3 is TGTGCCACCGACCGAGGAAGTCAGCCCCAGCATTTT.

The rearrangement joins TRBV4-1 to TRBJ2-3, with 12 bases lining up with TRBD2. The V gene's germline CDR1 is MGHRA and CDR2 YSYEKL. The V segment lost 0 bases and the J segment 0 bases; nucleotides outside the gene matches: 4. This CDR3 is 18 amino acids long. This CDR3 reads CASSQDRLAGGSTDTQYF. The CDR3 bases are TGCGCCAGCAGCCAAGATCGGCTAGCGGGAGGGAGCACAGATACGCAGTATTTT.

V usage is TRBV18 and J usage is TRBJ1-5, with 7 bases aligning to TRBD1. Germline-derived CDR1 and CDR2 are KGHSH and LQKENI. The J segment lost 0 bases and the V segment lost 3 bases, leaving 11 bases of the junction unmatched. The CDR3 has 18 residues. The CDR3 sequence: CASSPRDSRFLSNQPQHF. CDR3 DNA: TGTGCCAGCTCACCCCGGGACAGCCGATTCCTTAGCAATCAGCCCCAGCATTTT.

This chain links TRBV9 with TRBJ2-2, with D tentatively TRBD2 (6 bases). The CDR3 is made up of 15 amino acids. Germline CDR1 is SGDLS and CDR2 is YYNGEE. V was cut by 1 base and J by 2 bases, with 9 bases left in between. CDR3 loop: CASSVLAGNTGELFF. For the CDR3, the DNA is TGTGCCAGCAGCGTATTGGCGGGAAACACCGGGGAGCTGTTTTTT.